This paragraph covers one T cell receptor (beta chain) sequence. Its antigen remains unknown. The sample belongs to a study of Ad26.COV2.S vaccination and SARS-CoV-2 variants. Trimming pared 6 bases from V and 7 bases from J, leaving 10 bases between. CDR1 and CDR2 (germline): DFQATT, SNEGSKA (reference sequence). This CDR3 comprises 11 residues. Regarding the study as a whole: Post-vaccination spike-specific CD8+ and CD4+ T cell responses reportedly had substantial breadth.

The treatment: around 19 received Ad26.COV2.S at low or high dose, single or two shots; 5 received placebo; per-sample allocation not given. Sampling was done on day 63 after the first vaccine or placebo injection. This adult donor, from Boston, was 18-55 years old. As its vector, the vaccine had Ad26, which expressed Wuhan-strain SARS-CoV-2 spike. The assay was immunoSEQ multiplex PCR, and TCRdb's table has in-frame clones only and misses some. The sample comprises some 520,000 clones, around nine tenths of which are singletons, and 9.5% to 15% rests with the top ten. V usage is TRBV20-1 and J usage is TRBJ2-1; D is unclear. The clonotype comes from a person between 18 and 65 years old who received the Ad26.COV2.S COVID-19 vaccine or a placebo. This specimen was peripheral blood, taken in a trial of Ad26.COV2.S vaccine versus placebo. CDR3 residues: CSAASSNEQFF. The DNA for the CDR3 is TGCAGTGCCGCAAGCTCTAATGAGCAGTTCTTC.